These 19 T cell receptor beta chains came from one sample sequenced in a study of CD8 T cells in ankylosing spondylitis. MiXCR, run by TCRdb on the 5' RACE reads, gives a single entry per CDR3 protein. This table holds 400,000 or so distinct CDR3 sequences, approximately 26% found once. Study-wide results and limits: Blood of patients with ankylosing spondylitis appeared to be characterized by a TCR beta motif of several highly homologous variants.

These receptors' antigens are unknown. The source material was blood, either unsorted or a sorted T cell fraction (not recorded which). These receptors were collected from a male donor with ankylosing spondylitis.

This clonotype was seen a handful of times. The gene calls are TRBV3-1 and TRBJ2-7; tentatively, D is TRBD1 (6 bases). Germline V lookup: CDR1 LGHDT, CDR2 YNNKEL (reference sequence). The CDR3 covers 15 residues. The V end lost 4 bases, the J end lost 5 bases, and 18 bases lay between the germline ends. The CDR3 sequence is CASSPGQTEVNEQYF. CDR3 coding DNA: TGTGCCAGCAGCCCCGGACAGACAGAAGTCAACGAGCAGTACTTC.

The chain recombines TRBV29-1 with TRBJ1-1; maybe TRBD1 (5 bases). This CDR3 comprises 13 residues. V gave up 3 bases and J gave up 1 base, with 9 bases separating them. The germline CDR1 and CDR2 sequences are SQVTM and ANQGSEA. CDR3 loop: CSVDVGTNTEAFF. CDR3 in DNA: TGCAGCGTTGACGTCGGGACGAACACTGAAGCTTTCTTT.

V is TRBV3-1 and J is TRBJ2-1; 7 bases line up with TRBD2. The CDR3 length is 17 residues. Germline V gives CDR1 LGHDT, CDR2 YNNKEL (reference sequence). J was trimmed by 2 bases and V by 2 bases; bases with no gene match: 9. The CDR3 nucleotides read TGTGCCAGCAGCCAAAGAACTAGCGTAATTACCTACAATGAGCAGTTCTTC. It specifies CASSQRTSVITYNEQFF.

The chain couples TRBV18 to TRBJ2-7, with D perhaps matching TRBD2 (5 bases). The V end was cut by 2 bases, the J end by 6 bases, with 11 bases between. Germline V lookup: CDR1 KGHSH, CDR2 LQKENI. This CDR3 contains 13 residues. The CDR3 loop reads CASSPLRDGEQYF. CDR3 in DNA: TGTGCCAGCTCACCATTACGGGATGGCGAGCAGTACTTC.

The CDR3 here is CSARDRNNYGYTF. The CDR3 bases are TGCAGTGCTAGGGACAGGAATAACTATGGCTACACCTTC. J is TRBJ1-2 and V is TRBV20-1; 7 positions agree with TRBD1. Germline CDR1 reads DFQATT; CDR2 reads SNEGSKA (reference sequence). The CDR3 loop spans 13 amino acids. With V trimmed by 3 bases and J by 1 base, 2 bases remained unmatched.

The chain links TRBV11-2 to TRBJ1-4, with no clear D. The CDR3 is made up of 12 amino acids. Germline CDR1 reads SGHAT; CDR2 reads FQNNGV. The V end was cut by 8 bases, the J end by 6 bases, with 10 bases between. CDR3 bases: TGTGCCAGCTCCCCGAGGGATGAAAAACTGTTTTTT. Residues: CASSPRDEKLFF. The whole variable domain, filled in from reference TRBV11-2 and TRBJ1-4, reads EAGVAQSPRYKIIEKRQSVAFWCNPISGHATLYWYQQILGQGPKLLIQFQNNGVVDDSQLPKDRFSAERLKGVDSTLKIQPAKLEDSAVYLCASSPRDEKLFFGSGTQLSVL.

The gene calls are TRBV5-1 and TRBJ2-1, with 8 bases identical to TRBD2. In germline, CDR1 is SGHRS, CDR2 YFSETQ. V lost 0 bases and J lost 7; bases outside the gene matches: 6. CDR3 length: 15 residues. CDR3 protein: CASSLDSGDANEQFF. The CDR3 nucleotides read TGCGCCAGCAGCTTGGATAGCGGGGACGCAAATGAGCAGTTCTTC.

The rearrangement uses TRBV20-1 and TRBJ1-2, with a possible D match to TRBD1 (6 bases). The CDR3 runs 13 residues. Per the germline V gene, CDR1 is DFQATT and CDR2 is SNEGSKA (reference sequence). Trimming shortened V by 2 bases and J by 4 bases, and 11 bases separated the two germline ends. CDR3 residues: CSARRQASYGYTF. The CDR3 coding sequence is TGCAGTGCTAGAAGACAGGCCAGCTATGGCTACACCTTC.

The chain is built from TRBV28 and TRBJ1-5; the match to TRBD1 covers 7 bases. The CDR3 length is 15 residues. Germline V gene data show CDR1 as MDHEN and CDR2 as SYDVKM. V trimming: 6 bases; J trimming: 0 bases; junction bases outside the gene matches: 5. The CDR3 DNA reads TGTGCCAGCAGGTTGACAGGGCCTAGCAATCAGCCCCAGCATTTT. It translates to CASRLTGPSNQPQHF.

The sample holds one count of this clonotype. The J gene is TRBJ2-7, the V gene TRBV14; D gene unclear. V lost 1 base and J lost 7, with 5 bases in between. The CDR3 runs 11 residues. Germline CDR1 reads SGHDN; CDR2 reads FVKESK. DNA for the CDR3: TGTGCCAGCAGCCAAGGGTGGGAGCAGTACTTC. Translating it yields CASSQGWEQYF.

V and J are TRBV12-3 or TRBV12-4 and TRBJ1-1; D is perhaps TRBD1 (6 bases). CDR3 length: 15 amino acids. V was shortened by 5 bases and J by 0 bases, with 13 bases between the two germline ends. CDR3 DNA: TGTGCCAGCAGTCGAGCGGGACATATGAACACTGAAGCTTTCTTT. It specifies CASSRAGHMNTEAFF.

CDR3 DNA sequence: TGCGCCAGCAGCTTGGGTGCAGGGCTGAATCAGCCCCAGCATTTT. This gives the protein CASSLGAGLNQPQHF. The chain uses TRBV5-1 and TRBJ1-5; D is possibly TRBD1 (5 bases). In germline, CDR1 is SGHRS, CDR2 YFSETQ. This CDR3 has 15 amino acids. The V and J ends lost 0 bases and 4 bases respectively, with 11 bases between them. The full variable domain, in which reference TRBV5-1 and TRBJ1-5 provide the parts outside the CDR3, is KAGVTQTPRYLIKTRGQQVTLSCSPISGHRSVSWYQQTPGQGLQFLFEYFSETQRNKGNFPGRFSGRQFSNSRSEMNVSTLELGDSALYLCASSLGAGLNQPQHFGDGTRLSIL.

The genes are TRBV20-1 and TRBJ2-1; no clear D gene. V was trimmed by 3 bases and J by 4 bases, leaving 4 bases between them. Germline V lookup: CDR1 DFQATT, CDR2 SNEGSKA (reference sequence). The length of the CDR3 is 11 residues. For the CDR3, the DNA is TGCAGTGCTAGTCGGTACAATGAGCAGTTCTTC. Its translation: CSASRYNEQFF.

The rearrangement links TRBV20-1 to TRBJ1-1; TRBD1 is a possible D gene (5 bases). The CDR3 length is 11 residues. Trimming removed 2 bases from V and 7 bases from J, with 8 bases in between. CDR1 and CDR2 from the germline V gene are DFQATT and SNEGSKA (reference sequence). CDR3 residues: CSARSRGEAFF. CDR3 in DNA: TGCAGTGCTAGATCAAGGGGTGAAGCTTTCTTT.

This clonotype showed up just a few times. The CDR3, as DNA: TGCAGTGCGTGGACAGGGTCTGGCACTGAAGCTTTCTTT. This codes for CSAWTGSGTEAFF. V and J are TRBV20-1 and TRBJ1-1; TRBD1 aligns across 8 bases. The V and J ends lost 6 bases and 4 bases, in that order; junction bases with no gene match: 7. The length of the CDR3 is 13 residues. Germline V CDR1 and CDR2: DFQATT, SNEGSKA (reference sequence).

The rearrangement joins TRBV29-1 to TRBJ2-3; the match to TRBD2 covers 9 bases. CDR1 is SQVTM and CDR2 is ANQGSEA in the germline V gene. The CDR3 spans 15 residues. The junction had 8 bases not matched to a gene; V was cut back by 4 bases and J by 3 bases. The CDR3 reads CSVVRASGITDTQYF. CDR3 sequence (DNA): TGCAGCGTTGTGAGGGCTAGCGGGATAACAGATACGCAGTATTTT.

This clonotype has more than one count but fewer than ten. The V and J genes are TRBV6-5 and TRBJ2-3, with 8 bases fitting TRBD2. The CDR3 totals 16 residues. J was trimmed by 6 bases and V by 2 bases; bases with no gene match: 10. CDR1 and CDR2 from the germline V gene are MNHEY and SVGAGI. The CDR3 DNA sequence: TGTGCCAGCAGTTACGGGGGACTAGGCCTCAGGGATACGCAGTATTTT. Translating it yields CASSYGGLGLRDTQYF.

This chain joins TRBV24-1 and TRBJ2-1, with TRBD1 as a possible D gene (5 bases). This CDR3 has 16 amino acids. The V gene's germline CDR1 is KGHDR and CDR2 SFDVKD. V was cut by 2 bases and J by 6 bases, with 16 bases left in between. The chain's CDR3 is CATSDYRGSISNEQFF. The DNA for the CDR3 is TGTGCCACCAGTGATTATAGGGGAAGCATCAGCAATGAGCAGTTCTTC.

This clonotype showed up just a few times. The chain combines TRBV5-1 with TRBJ1-1; the D gene is possibly TRBD1 (6 bases). Deletions cut 0 bases from V and 2 bases from J, with 11 bases between. This CDR3 spans 15 amino acids. Germline-derived CDR1 and CDR2 are SGHRS and YFSETQ. The CDR3 loop is CASSLEGTPNTEAFF. CDR3 nucleotide sequence: TGCGCCAGCAGCTTGGAAGGGACACCTAACACTGAAGCTTTCTTT.